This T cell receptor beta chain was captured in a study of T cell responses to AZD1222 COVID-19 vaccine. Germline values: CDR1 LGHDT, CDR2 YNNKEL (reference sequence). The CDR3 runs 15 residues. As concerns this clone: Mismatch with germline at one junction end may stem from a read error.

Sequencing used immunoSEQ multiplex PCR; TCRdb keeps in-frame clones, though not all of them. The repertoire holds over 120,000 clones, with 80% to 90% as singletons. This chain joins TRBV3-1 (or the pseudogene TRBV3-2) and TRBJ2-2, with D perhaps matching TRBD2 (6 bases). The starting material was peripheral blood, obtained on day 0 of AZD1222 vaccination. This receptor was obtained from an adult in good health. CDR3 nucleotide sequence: TGTGCCAGCGCCCGAGGGGCCGCGAACACCGGGGGGCTGTTTTTT. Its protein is CASARGAANTGGLFF.